This T cell receptor (beta chain) emerged from a study of Graves' ophthalmopathy and Graves' hyperthyroidism. The sequenced template was RNA, covering the TCR beta CDR3 region. Investigators did first-round RT-PCR with HTBI primers, then second-round multiplex PCR. TCRdb re-derived calls from the multiplex PCR reads in MiXCR, one entry per CDR3 protein. The table records about 660,000 distinct CDR3 sequences, roughly 41% of them present only once. This clonotype was recorded at least ten times. The sequenced sample consisted of peripheral blood. The sequence was collected from an adult man with Graves' ophthalmopathy.

As DNA, the CDR3 is TGTGCCAGCAGGGCAGGAGAGGGCGATCGTGAAAAACTGTTTTTT. Translated: CASRAGEGDREKLFF. The rearrangement links TRBV7-8 to TRBJ1-4, with D unresolved. The V gene lost 6 bases and the J gene lost 7 bases, with 18 bases spanning the gap. This CDR3 spans 15 amino acids. Germline values: CDR1 SGHVS, CDR2 FQNEAQ.